The 20 T cell receptor beta chains below come from one sample, sequenced in a study of identical twins. TCRdb recomputed calls from the 5' RACE reads with MiXCR, one row per CDR3 protein. The sample has 1.5 million to 2 million distinct CDR3 sequences; about 32% are singletons. Sequencing used cord blood. These receptors were obtained from a newborn girl in good health.

This chain joins TRBV9 and TRBJ2-7; possible D gene TRBD1, 6 bases. This CDR3 region has 14 residues. V gave up 0 bases and J gave up 0 bases, with 7 bases separating them. The germline V gene encodes CDR1 SGDLS and CDR2 YYNGEE. DNA for the CDR3: TGTGCCAGCAGCGTAGGGGGACACTCCTACGAGCAGTACTTC. Encoded protein: CASSVGGHSYEQYF.

This clonotype was counted only a few times. This chain's CDR3 is CASSGTSGGEQYF. In DNA, the CDR3 is TGCGCCAGCAGCGGGACTAGCGGGGGCGAGCAGTACTTC. This chain uses TRBV5-1 with TRBJ2-5; 14 bases line up with TRBD2. TRBJ2-7 explains the end of the DNA better; the J call may be wrong. Germline V lookup: CDR1 SGHRS, CDR2 YFSETQ. There are 13 residues in the CDR3.

The J gene is TRBJ2-7, the V gene TRBV4-2; 8 nucleotides align to TRBD2. The CDR3 loop spans 18 amino acids. Looked up from germline, CDR1 is LGHNA and CDR2 is YNFKEQ. Unmatched junction bases numbered 12, after V lost 0 bases and J lost 2 bases. The CDR3 nucleotides read TGTGCCAGCAGCCAAGATTCCCTGATCAGCGGGAGCCCCTACGAGCAGTACTTC. It codes for CASSQDSLISGSPYEQYF.

The rearrangement joins TRBV28 to TRBJ1-5; possibly TRBD1 for D (6 bases). CDR3 length: 15 residues. Trimming stripped 4 bases from V and 2 bases from J, with 12 bases between. CDR1 and CDR2 from the germline V gene are MDHEN and SYDVKM. The CDR3 nucleotides are TGTGCCAGCAGTTCCAGGGGAGTCGGCAATCAGCCCCAGCATTTT. It translates to CASSSRGVGNQPQHF.

Details on this clonotype: At one end the junction does not follow the germline gene, possibly because of a read error. The gene calls are TRBV20-1 and TRBJ1-1; 7 bases agree with TRBD1. Germline-derived CDR1 and CDR2 are DFQATT and SNEGSKA (reference sequence). CDR3 length: 12 amino acids. CDR3 amino acids: CSAARQGTEAFF. CDR3 sequence (DNA): TGCAGTGCTGCACGACAGGGCACTGAGGCTTTCTTT.

The CDR3 DNA is TGTGCCAGCAGTTACTCGGGGGGCAGTCAGGCTTTCTTT. This encodes CASSYSGGSQAFF. J is TRBJ1-1 and V is TRBV6-5, with D perhaps matching TRBD1 (6 bases). V lost 0 bases, J lost 11 bases, and 13 bases lay in between. The germline V gene has CDR1 MNHEY and CDR2 SVGAGI. CDR3 length: 13 residues.

Comment on this clonotype: A read error may be the cause here, since a much bigger clone is one base away. This rearrangement joins TRBV6-6 to TRBJ2-3; D is ambiguous. From germline, CDR1 is MNHNY and CDR2 SVGAGI (reference sequence). The CDR3 is 13 amino acids. The CDR3 loop reads CASSQKYTNTQYF. The CDR3 region has the DNA TGTGCCAGCAGCCAAAAGTACACAAATACGCAGTATTTT.

The chain links TRBV12-3 or TRBV12-4 to TRBJ2-5; 11 bases match TRBD2. There are 12 residues in the CDR3. The V and J ends lost 1 base and 13 bases, in that order; junction bases with no gene match: 2. CDR3 sequence reads: CASSLVLAGVYF. The CDR3 nucleotides are TGTGCCAGCAGTTTAGTACTAGCGGGGGTGTACTTC.

In its sample, this clonotype was seen many times. This chain uses TRBV2 with TRBJ2-1, with D possibly TRBD2 on 5 matching bases. Trimming stripped 8 bases from V and 1 base from J, with 12 bases between. Germline V lookup: CDR1 SNHLY, CDR2 FYNNEI. The CDR3 has 14 amino acids. The CDR3 sequence is CASVAWRSYNEQFF. CDR3 nucleotide sequence: TGTGCCAGCGTAGCATGGAGGTCCTACAATGAGCAGTTCTTC.

This clonotype was observed once. This sequence joins TRBV7-9 and TRBJ2-3; 9 bases are shared with TRBD2. The germline V gene encodes CDR1 SEHNR and CDR2 FQNEAQ (reference sequence). J lost 1 base, V lost 6 bases, and 5 bases had no gene match. The CDR3 sequence is 15 residues long. This CDR3 is CASSNLAGGTDTQYF. The DNA for the CDR3 is TGTGCCAGCAGTAACTTAGCGGGAGGCACAGATACGCAGTATTTT.

The V gene is TRBV20-1, the J gene TRBJ2-3; D possibly corresponds to TRBD2 (5 bases). CDR1 and CDR2 (germline): DFQATT, SNEGSKA (reference sequence). CDR3 length: 15 amino acids. The V and J ends lost 6 bases and 1 base respectively, with 17 bases between them. The CDR3 DNA reads as TGCAGTGCCCACAAACGACTACCGGGCACAGATACGCAGTATTTT. Its protein is CSAHKRLPGTDTQYF.

The J gene is TRBJ1-2, the V gene TRBV29-1; D not certain. Germline CDR1 SQVTM, CDR2 ANQGSEA. This CDR3 comprises 9 residues. The V end was cut by 4 bases, the J end by 6 bases, with 3 bases between. The CDR3: CSVVDGYTF. The CDR3 nucleotides read TGCAGCGTTGTGGATGGCTACACCTTC.

The V and J genes are TRBV20-1 and TRBJ1-5, with 8 bases identical to TRBD1. The germline CDR1 and CDR2 sequences are DFQATT and SNEGSKA (reference sequence). This CDR3 is built from 18 residues. V trimming: 0 bases; J trimming: 0 bases; junction bases outside the gene matches: 10. In DNA, the CDR3 is TGCAGTGCTAGAGATGGGGACAGGACCCAATATAGCAATCAGCCCCAGCATTTT. Its protein is CSARDGDRTQYSNQPQHF.

This clonotype has only a few counts. The CDR3 loop reads CASSPKRDSPYEQYF. The DNA for the CDR3 is TGTGCCAGCAGCCCGAAGAGGGATAGCCCCTACGAGCAGTACTTC. The gene calls are TRBV21-1 and TRBJ2-7; the D call of TRBD2 is as the table states it, not checked on the DNA. TRBV21-1 constitutes a pseudogene. The CDR3 spans 15 residues.

V usage is TRBV28 and J usage is TRBJ2-1; TRBD1 aligns across 9 bases. TRBJ2-7 explains the end of the DNA better; the J call may be wrong. The CDR3 spans 16 residues. Per germline, CDR1 MDHEN and CDR2 SYDVKM. The DNA of the CDR3 is TGTGCCAGCAGACCGACCGGGACAGGGATCTACAATGAGCAGTACTTC. This codes for CASRPTGTGIYNEQYF.

J is TRBJ2-3 and V is TRBV5-1; D perhaps matches TRBD2 (6 bases). CDR3 length equals 15 residues. Germline lookup yields CDR1 SGHRS and CDR2 YFSETQ. V lost 4 bases and J 3 bases, leaving 15 bases between the germline ends. CDR3 DNA: TGCGCCAGCAGCCTCCGGGACTTAGATACAGATACGCAGTATTTT. This encodes CASSLRDLDTDTQYF.

In its sample, this clonotype was seen many times. The V gene is TRBV5-1, the J gene TRBJ2-3; D is possibly TRBD1 or TRBD2 (6 bases each). V lost 2 bases, J lost 6 bases, and 13 bases lay in between. The V gene's germline CDR1 is SGHRS and CDR2 YFSETQ. The CDR3 has 14 amino acids. In DNA form, the CDR3 reads TGCGCCAGCAGCTTAGACGGGGGCGGCGATACGCAGTATTTT. Its translation: CASSLDGGGDTQYF. Drawing the rest from reference TRBV5-1 and TRBJ2-3, the complete variable domain is KAGVTQTPRYLIKTRGQQVTLSCSPISGHRSVSWYQQTPGQGLQFLFEYFSETQRNKGNFPGRFSGRQFSNSRSEMNVSTLELGDSALYLCASSLDGGGDTQYFGPGTRLTVL.

The chain employs TRBV30 and TRBJ2-3; D call uncertain. The CDR3 is 14 residues long. Trimming took 1 base from V and 5 from J, leaving 13 bases between them. The germline V gene has CDR1 GTSNPN and CDR2 SVGIG (reference sequence). CDR3 coding DNA: TGTGCCTGGAGTGAGGCAGGTCGTGGAGATACGCAGTATTTT. This encodes CAWSEAGRGDTQYF.

Here the CDR3 reads CASNPQGTSGSYEQYF. The CDR3 DNA sequence: TGTGCCAGCAATCCCCAAGGGACTAGCGGGAGCTACGAGCAGTACTTC. The chain joins TRBV28 to TRBJ2-7; 14 bases are shared with TRBD2. Germline V gives CDR1 MDHEN, CDR2 SYDVKM. V was pared by 7 bases and J by 3 bases, with 8 bases of the junction left unmatched. CDR3 length: 16 amino acids.

This clonotype was seen a few times. The chain couples TRBV4-1 to TRBJ2-5; 9 nucleotides line up with TRBD1. The CDR3 is 16 amino acids. Germline V gives CDR1 MGHRA, CDR2 YSYEKL. J lost 2 bases, V lost 4 bases, and 8 bases had no gene match. The CDR3 DNA reads TGCGCCAGCAGCCTTAGGCGGGACAGGGCGCAAGAGACCCAGTACTTC. It codes for CASSLRRDRAQETQYF.